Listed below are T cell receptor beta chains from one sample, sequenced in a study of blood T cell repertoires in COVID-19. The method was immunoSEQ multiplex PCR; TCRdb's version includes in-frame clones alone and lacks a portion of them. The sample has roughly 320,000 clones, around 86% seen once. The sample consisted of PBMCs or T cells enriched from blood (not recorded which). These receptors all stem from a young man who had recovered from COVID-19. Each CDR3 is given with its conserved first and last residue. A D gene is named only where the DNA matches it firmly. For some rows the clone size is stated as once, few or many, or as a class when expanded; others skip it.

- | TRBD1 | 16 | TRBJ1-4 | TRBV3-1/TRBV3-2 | TGTGCCAGCAGCCAAGAAAGACGACAGGGGAATGAAAAACTGTTTTTT | CASSQERRQGNEKLFF
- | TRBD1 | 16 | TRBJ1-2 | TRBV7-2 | TGTGCCAGCAGCTTAGCAAACCCCGGGACAGGGCACGGCTACACCTTC | CASSLANPGTGHGYTF
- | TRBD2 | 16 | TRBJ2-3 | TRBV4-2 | TGTGCCAGCAGCGAAACTAGCGGGGGGACCACAGATACGCAGTATTTT | CASSETSGGTTDTQYF
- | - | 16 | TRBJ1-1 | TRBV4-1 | TGCGCCAGCAGCCAATACGAGGCAGACTCGAACACTGAAGCTTTCTTT | CASSQYEADSNTEAFF
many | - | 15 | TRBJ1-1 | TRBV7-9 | TGTGCCAGCAGCCCCCCTGGTACACGCTACACTGAAGCTTTCTTT | CASSPPGTRYTEAFF
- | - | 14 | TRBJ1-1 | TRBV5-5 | TGTGCCAGCAGCTGGGAGGTAGCGAACACTGAAGCTTTCTTT | CASSWEVANTEAFF
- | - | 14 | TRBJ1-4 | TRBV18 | TGTGCCAGCTCACCACCGGTTGACAGAGAAAAACTGTTTTTT | CASSPPVDREKLFF
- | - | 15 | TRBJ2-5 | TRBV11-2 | TGTGCCAGCAGCTTAGTGGGCGGAGGAGGGGAGACCCAGTACTTC | CASSLVGGGGETQYF
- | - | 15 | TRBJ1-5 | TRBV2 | TGTGCCAGCATTCCGCCGGGGGGCCCCAATCAGCCCCAGCATTTT | CASIPPGGPNQPQHF
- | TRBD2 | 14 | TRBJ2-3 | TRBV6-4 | TGTGCCAGCAGCGCGGGGGTATACACAGATACGCAGTATTTT | CASSAGVYTDTQYF
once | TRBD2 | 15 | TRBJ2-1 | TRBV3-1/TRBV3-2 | TGTGCCAGCAGCCCAGAGACTAGCGTCTACAATGAGCAGTTCTTC | CASSPETSVYNEQFF
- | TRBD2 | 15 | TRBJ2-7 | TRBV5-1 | TGCGCCAGCAGCTTGTTTGTCGGGAGGGCCCACGAGCAGTACTTC | CASSLFVGRAHEQYF
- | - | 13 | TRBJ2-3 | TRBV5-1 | TGCGCCAGCAGCCCCCTGCCGGAGGATACGCAGTATTTT | CASSPLPEDTQYF
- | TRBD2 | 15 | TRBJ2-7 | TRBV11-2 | TGTGCCAGCAGCTGGAGTAGCGGGAGTAGCTACGAGCAGTACTTC | CASSWSSGSSYEQYF
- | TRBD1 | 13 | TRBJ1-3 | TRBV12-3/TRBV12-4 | TGTGCCAGCAGGGTGGACAGGGCTAACACCATATATTTT | CASRVDRANTIYF
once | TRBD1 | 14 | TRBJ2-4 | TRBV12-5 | TGTGCTAGTGGTTTAGAGGACAGGGCAAACATTCAGTACTTC | CASGLEDRANIQYF
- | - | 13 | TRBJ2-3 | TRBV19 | TGTGCCAGTAGCCCTGAGGGTGGAGATACGCAGTATTTT | CASSPEGGDTQYF
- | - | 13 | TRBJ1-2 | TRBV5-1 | TGCGCCAGCAGCTTTGTAGAGGACTATGGCTACACCTTC | CASSFVEDYGYTF
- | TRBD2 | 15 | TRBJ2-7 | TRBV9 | TGTGCCAGCAGCGTAGGAGCGGGAGGAATCTACGAGCAGTACTTC | CASSVGAGGIYEQYF
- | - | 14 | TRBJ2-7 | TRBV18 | TGTGCCAGCTCACCAGGTAACAGACCCTACGAGCAGTACTTC | CASSPGNRPYEQYF
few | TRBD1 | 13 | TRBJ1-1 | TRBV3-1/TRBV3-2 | TGTGCCAGCACCCAACAGGGGGCCACTGAAGCTTTCTTT | CASTQQGATEAFF
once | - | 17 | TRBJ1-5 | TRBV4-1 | TGCGCCAGCAGCCCAGGGGTTTCGGAGGGAGGGTATCAGCCCCAGCATTTT | CASSPGVSEGGYQPQHF
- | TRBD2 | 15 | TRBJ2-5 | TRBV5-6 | TGTGCCAGCAGCTTGACTAGCGGGAGGGCTGAGACCCAGTACTTC | CASSLTSGRAETQYF
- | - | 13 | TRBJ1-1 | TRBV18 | TGTGCCAGCTCACCAACAGAGTACACTGAAGCTTTCTTT | CASSPTEYTEAFF
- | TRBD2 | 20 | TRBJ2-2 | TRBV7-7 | TGTGCTAGCAGTTCTCGACTAGCGGAGCACAACCCTACCCGGACCGGGGAGCTGTTTTTT | CASSSRLAEHNPTRTGELFF
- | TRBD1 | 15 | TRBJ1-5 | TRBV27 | TGTGCCAGCAGTTTAAGGACAGGGGGAGTATGGGCCCAGCATTTT | CASSLRTGGVWAQHF
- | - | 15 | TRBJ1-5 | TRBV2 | TGTGCCAGCAGTTCACAGGGAAATAGCAATCAGCCCCAGCATTTT | CASSSQGNSNQPQHF
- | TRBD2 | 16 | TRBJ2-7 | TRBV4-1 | TGCGCCAGCAGCCAAGAGACTAGCGGGGGAGCCTACGAGCAGTACTTC | CASSQETSGGAYEQYF
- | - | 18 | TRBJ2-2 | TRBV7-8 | TGTGCCAGCAGCTTAGGGTCTCGCTACTACTTACCCACCGGGGAGCTGTTTTTT | CASSLGSRYYLPTGELFF
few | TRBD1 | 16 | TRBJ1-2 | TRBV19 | TGTGCCAGTAGTGCGCGACAGGGGACCTACTTCTATGGCTACACCTTC | CASSARQGTYFYGYTF
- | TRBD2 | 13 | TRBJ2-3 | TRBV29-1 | TGCAGCGCCCAAAGGGCTAGCGGAGATACGCAGTATTTT | CSAQRASGDTQYF
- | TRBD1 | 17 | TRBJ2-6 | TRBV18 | TGTGCCAGCTCACCACGGGACAGGGGTACTGGGGCCAACGTCCTGACTTTC | CASSPRDRGTGANVLTF
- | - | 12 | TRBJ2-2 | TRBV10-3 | TGTGCCATCAGTGTAGACACCGGGGAGCTGTTTTTT | CAISVDTGELFF
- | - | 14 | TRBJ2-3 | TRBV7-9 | TGTGCCAGCAGCTTAACGAGGGACACAGATACGCAGTATTTT | CASSLTRDTDTQYF
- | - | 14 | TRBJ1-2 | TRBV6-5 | TGTGCCAGCAGTTACTCTCGAGCTAACTATGGCTACACCTTC | CASSYSRANYGYTF
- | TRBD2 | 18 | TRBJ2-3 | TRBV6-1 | TGTGCCAGCAGTGAAAGCGGGGTGGCGGGAGGAGGAACAGATACGCAGTATTTT | CASSESGVAGGGTDTQYF
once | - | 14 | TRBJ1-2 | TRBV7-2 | TGTGCCAGCAGCCTCGGTGGGGGGAACTATGGCTACACCTTC | CASSLGGGNYGYTF
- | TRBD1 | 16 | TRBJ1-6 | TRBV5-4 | TGTGCCAGCAGCTCCGGACAGGGGTTGGGTAATTCACCCCTCCACTTT | CASSSGQGLGNSPLHF
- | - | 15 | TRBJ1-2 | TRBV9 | TGTGCCAGCAGCGTGGGCAGGGGCGCCTACTATGGCTACACCTTC | CASSVGRGAYYGYTF
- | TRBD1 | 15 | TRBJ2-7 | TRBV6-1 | TGTGCCAGCAGTGAAGCGGGGACAGCTTCCTACGAGCAGTACTTC | CASSEAGTASYEQYF
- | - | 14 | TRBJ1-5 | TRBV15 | TGTGCCACCCGGACAGTTTATAGCAATCAGCCCCAGCATTTT | CATRTVYSNQPQHF
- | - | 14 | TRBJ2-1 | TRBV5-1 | TGCGCCAGCAGCTCTGGTCTCTCCGGGGGTGAGCAGTTCTTC | CASSSGLSGGEQFF
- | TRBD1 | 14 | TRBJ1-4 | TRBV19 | TGTGCCAGTAGTGTACAGGGGTCTAATGAAAAACTGTTTTTT | CASSVQGSNEKLFF
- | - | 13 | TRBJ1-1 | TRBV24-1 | TGTGCCACCGAGGGAGGGGCCAACACTGAAGCTTTCTTT | CATEGGANTEAFF
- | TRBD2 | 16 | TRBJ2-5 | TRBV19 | TGTGCCAGTAGCCTCGGGACTAGCGGGAGTCGAGAGACCCAGTACTTC | CASSLGTSGSRETQYF
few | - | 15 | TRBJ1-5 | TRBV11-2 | TGTGCCAGCAGCCGGGTCCCCGGGAGCAATCAGCCCCAGCATTTT | CASSRVPGSNQPQHF
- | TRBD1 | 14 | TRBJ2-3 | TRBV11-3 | TGTGCCAGCAGAGGGACAGGGAGCACAGATACGCAGTATTTT | CASRGTGSTDTQYF
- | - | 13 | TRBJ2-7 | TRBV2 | TGTGCCAGCAGTGAAGACAGGGTCTACGAGCAGTACTTC | CASSEDRVYEQYF
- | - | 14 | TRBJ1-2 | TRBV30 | TGTGCCTGGTCCCATGGGGCAGGGTCATATGGCTACACCTTC | CAWSHGAGSYGYTF
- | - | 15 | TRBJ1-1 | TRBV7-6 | TGTGCCAGCAGCTTAGCGTTAGGGGCAGGCACTGAAGCTTTCTTT | CASSLALGAGTEAFF
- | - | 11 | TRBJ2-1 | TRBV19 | TGTGCCAGTATGAGATACAATGAGCAGTTCTTC | CASMRYNEQFF
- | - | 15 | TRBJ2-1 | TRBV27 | TGTGCCAGCTGTGGGGCCACCTCGTTCTACAATGAGCAGTTCTTC | CASCGATSFYNEQFF
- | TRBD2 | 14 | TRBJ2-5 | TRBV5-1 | TGCGCCAGCATCGGACTAGCGGGAACAGAGACCCAGTACTTC | CASIGLAGTETQYF